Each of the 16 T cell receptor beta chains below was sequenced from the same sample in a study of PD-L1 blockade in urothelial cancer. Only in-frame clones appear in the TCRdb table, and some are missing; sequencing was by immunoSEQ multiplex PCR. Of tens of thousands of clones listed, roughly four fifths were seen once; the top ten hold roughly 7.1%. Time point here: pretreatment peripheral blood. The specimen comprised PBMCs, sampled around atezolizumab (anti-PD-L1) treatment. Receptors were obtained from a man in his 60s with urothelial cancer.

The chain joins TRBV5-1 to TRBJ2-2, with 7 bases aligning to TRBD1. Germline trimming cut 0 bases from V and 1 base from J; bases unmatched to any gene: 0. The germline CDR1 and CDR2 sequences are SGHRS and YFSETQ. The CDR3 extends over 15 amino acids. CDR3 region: CASSLGDRNTGELFF. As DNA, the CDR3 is TGCGCCAGCAGCTTGGGGGACAGGAACACCGGGGAGCTGTTTTTT. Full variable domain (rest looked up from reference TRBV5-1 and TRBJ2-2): KAGVTQTPRYLIKTRGQQVTLSCSPISGHRSVSWYQQTPGQGLQFLFEYFSETQRNKGNFPGRFSGRQFSNSRSEMNVSTLELGDSALYLCASSLGDRNTGELFFGEGSRLTVL.

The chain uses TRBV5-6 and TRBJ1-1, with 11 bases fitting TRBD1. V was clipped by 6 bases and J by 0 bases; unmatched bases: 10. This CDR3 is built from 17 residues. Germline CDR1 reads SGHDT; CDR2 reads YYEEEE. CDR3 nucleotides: TGTGCCAGCACTCAACTACGGACAGGGGGCCTGAACACTGAAGCTTTCTTT. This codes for CASTQLRTGGLNTEAFF.

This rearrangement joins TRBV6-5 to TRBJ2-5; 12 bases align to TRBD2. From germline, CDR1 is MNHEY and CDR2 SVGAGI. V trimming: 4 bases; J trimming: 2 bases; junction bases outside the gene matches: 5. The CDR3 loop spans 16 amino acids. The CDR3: CASSFGTSGFQETQYF. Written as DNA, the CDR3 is TGTGCCAGCAGTTTTGGGACTAGCGGGTTTCAAGAGACCCAGTACTTC.

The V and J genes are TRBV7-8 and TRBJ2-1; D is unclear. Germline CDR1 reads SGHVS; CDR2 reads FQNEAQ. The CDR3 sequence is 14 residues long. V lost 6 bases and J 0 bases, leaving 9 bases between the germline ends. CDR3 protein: CASSFTSSYNEQFF. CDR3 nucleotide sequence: TGTGCCAGCAGTTTCACGAGCTCCTACAATGAGCAGTTCTTC.

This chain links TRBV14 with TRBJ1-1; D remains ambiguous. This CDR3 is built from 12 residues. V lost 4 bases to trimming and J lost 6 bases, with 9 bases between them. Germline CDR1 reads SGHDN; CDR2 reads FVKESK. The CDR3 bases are TGTGCCAGCAGCCCCGGGATGCCTGAAGCTTTCTTT. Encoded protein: CASSPGMPEAFF. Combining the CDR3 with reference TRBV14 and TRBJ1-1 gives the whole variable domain EAGVTQFPSHSVIEKGQTVTLRCDPISGHDNLYWYRRVMGKEIKFLLHFVKESKQDESGMPNNRFLAERTGGTYSTLKVQPAELEDSGVYFCASSPGMPEAFFGQGTRLTVV.

CDR3 loop: CASSTGTGDGYTF. The CDR3, as DNA: TGTGCCAGCAGTACCGGGACAGGGGATGGCTACACCTTC. The J gene is TRBJ1-2, the V gene TRBV6-1, with 10 nucleotides matching TRBD1. Trimming at V came to 5 bases and at J to 6 bases, leaving 3 bases not matched to a gene. This CDR3 contains 13 residues. Per the germline V gene, CDR1 is MNHNS and CDR2 is SASEGT.

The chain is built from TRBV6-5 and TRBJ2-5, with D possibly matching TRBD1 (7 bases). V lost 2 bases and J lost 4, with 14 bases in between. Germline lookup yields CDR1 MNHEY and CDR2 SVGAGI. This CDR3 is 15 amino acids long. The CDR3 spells CASSYNNRGGETQYF. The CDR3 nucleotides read TGTGCCAGCAGTTACAACAACAGGGGAGGAGAGACCCAGTACTTC.

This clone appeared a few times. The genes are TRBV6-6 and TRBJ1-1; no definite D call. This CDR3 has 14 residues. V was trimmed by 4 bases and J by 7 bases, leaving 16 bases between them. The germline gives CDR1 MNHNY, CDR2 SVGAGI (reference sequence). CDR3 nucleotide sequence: TGTGCCAGCAGTTCCATCGAGCAGGCCTTTGAAGCTTTCTTT. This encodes CASSSIEQAFEAFF.

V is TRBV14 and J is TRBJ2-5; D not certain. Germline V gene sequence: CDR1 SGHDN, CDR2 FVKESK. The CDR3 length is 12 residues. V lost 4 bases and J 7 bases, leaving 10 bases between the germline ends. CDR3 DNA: TGTGCCAGCAGCCCCACCGAGAGGACCCAGTACTTC. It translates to CASSPTERTQYF.

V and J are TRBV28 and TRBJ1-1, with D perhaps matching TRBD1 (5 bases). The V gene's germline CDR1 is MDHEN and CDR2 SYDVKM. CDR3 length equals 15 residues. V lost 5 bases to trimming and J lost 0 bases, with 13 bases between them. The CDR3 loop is CASSGHRSMNTEAFF. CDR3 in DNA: TGTGCCAGCAGTGGTCACAGGAGCATGAACACTGAAGCTTTCTTT.

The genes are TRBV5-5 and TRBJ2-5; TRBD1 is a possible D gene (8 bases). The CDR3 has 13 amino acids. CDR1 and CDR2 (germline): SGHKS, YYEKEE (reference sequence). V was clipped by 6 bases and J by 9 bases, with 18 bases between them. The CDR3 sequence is CASTEDREGAQYF. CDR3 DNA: TGTGCCAGCACCGAGGACAGGGAGGGGGCCCAGTACTTC. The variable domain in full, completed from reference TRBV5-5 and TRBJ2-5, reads DAGVTQSPTHLIKTRGQQVTLRCSPISGHKSVSWYQQVLGQGPQFIFQYYEKEERGRGNFPDRFSARQFPNYSSELNVNALLLGDSALYLCASTEDREGAQYFGPGTRLLVL.

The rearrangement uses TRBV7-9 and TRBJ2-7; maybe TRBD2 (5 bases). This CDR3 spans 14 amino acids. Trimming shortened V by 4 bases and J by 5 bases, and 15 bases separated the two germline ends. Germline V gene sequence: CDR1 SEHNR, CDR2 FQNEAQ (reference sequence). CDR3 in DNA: TGTGCCAGCAGCTCTCCACGAGGGCCCCACGAGCAGTACTTC. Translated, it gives CASSSPRGPHEQYF.

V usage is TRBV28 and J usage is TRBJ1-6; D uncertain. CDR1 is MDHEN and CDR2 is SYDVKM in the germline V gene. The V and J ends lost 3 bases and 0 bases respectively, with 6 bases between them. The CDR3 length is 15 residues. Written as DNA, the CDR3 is TGTGCCAGCAGTTTTGGGAGCTCCTATAATTCACCCCTCCACTTT. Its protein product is CASSFGSSYNSPLHF.

For the CDR3, the DNA is TGTGCCACCAGCATAGACGGGACAGGGTTCTATGGCTACACCTTC. Protein product: CATSIDGTGFYGYTF. The V gene is TRBV15, the J gene TRBJ1-2, with TRBD1 identical over 9 bases. The germline V gene encodes CDR1 LNHNV and CDR2 YYDKDF (reference sequence). Losses at the gene ends were 4 bases for V and 4 bases for J; bases not matched to a gene: 7. The CDR3 contains 15 residues.

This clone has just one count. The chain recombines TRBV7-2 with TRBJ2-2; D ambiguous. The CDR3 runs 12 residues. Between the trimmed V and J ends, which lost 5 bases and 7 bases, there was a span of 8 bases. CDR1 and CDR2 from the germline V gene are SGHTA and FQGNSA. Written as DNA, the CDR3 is TGTGCCAGCAGCCCCACTGTCGGGGAGCTGTTTTTT. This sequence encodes CASSPTVGELFF.

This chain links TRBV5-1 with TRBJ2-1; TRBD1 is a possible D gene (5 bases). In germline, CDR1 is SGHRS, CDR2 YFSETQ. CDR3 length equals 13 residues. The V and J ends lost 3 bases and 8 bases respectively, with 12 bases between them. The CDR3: CASSSDWGDEQFF. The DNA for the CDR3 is TGCGCCAGCAGCTCTGACTGGGGCGATGAGCAGTTCTTC.